The clone carrying this T cell receptor (beta chain) turned up a few times. Its target is unknown. The data derive from a study of identical twins. Broader study findings: Fewer insertions characterized abundant cord blood beta clonotypes, whereas memory repertoires showed none.

cDNA molecules carried unique molecular identifiers, and template switching added a universal primer site. TCRdb processed the 5' RACE reads anew with MiXCR; each CDR3 protein has one entry. This table has about 530,000 distinct CDR3 sequences, about 16% appearing once. The CDR3 loop spans 14 amino acids. Germline loops: CDR1 ENHRY, CDR2 SYGVKD. The V segment lost 8 bases and the J segment 2 bases; nucleotides outside the gene matches: 3. These records were also assigned to another study, of yellow fever vaccine responses in identical twins.

The rearrangement uses TRBV10-3 and TRBJ2-1; 10 bases fit TRBD1. The material sequenced was CD4+ T cells sorted from blood. This TCR was recovered from a woman aged 18-30 years in good health. The CDR3 spells CAIPGQGAYNEQFF. The CDR3 bases are TGTGCCATCCCAGGACAGGGGGCCTACAATGAGCAGTTCTTC.